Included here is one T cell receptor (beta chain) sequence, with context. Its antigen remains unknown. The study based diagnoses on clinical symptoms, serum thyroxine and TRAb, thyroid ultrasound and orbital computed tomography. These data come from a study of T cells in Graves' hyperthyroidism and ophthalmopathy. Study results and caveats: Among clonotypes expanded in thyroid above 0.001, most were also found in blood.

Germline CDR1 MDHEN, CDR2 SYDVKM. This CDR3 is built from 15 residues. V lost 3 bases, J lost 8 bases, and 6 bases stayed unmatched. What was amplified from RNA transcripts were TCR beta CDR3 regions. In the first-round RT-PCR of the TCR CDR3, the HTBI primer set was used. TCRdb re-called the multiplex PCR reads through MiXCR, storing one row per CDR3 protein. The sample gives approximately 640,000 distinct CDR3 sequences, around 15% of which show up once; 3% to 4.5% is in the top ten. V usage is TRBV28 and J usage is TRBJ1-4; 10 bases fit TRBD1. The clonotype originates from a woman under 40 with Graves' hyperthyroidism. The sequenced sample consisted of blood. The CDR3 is CASSFGGQGQEKLFF. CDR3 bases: TGTGCCAGCAGTTTCGGGGGACAGGGGCAGGAAAAACTGTTTTTT. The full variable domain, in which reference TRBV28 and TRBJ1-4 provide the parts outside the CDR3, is DVKVTQSSRYLVKRTGEKVFLECVQDMDHENMFWYRQDPGLGLRLIYFSYDVKMKEKGDIPEGYSVSREKKERFSLILESASTNQTSMYLCASSFGGQGQEKLFFGSGTQLSVL.